This entry describes one T cell receptor beta chain. Its antigen remains unidentified. The sample originates from a study of cytomegalovirus exposure and HLA in healthy donors. Study findings and constraints: Follow-up analysis found HLA locus-dependent TCR association rates, highest for DRB1 and lowest for HLA-C.

Trimming took 3 bases from V and 0 from J, leaving 12 bases between them. The CDR3 spans 15 residues. The germline gives CDR1 MNHEY, CDR2 SMNVEV (reference sequence). Primers for the PCR totalled 60 Vbeta and 13 Jbeta. Libraries were prepared by immunoSEQ multiplex PCR; TCRdb keeps only in-frame clonotypes and omits some of them. The table shows around 200,000 clones, with just over 75% occurring only once. Input material: PBMCs. The chain has TRBV27 and TRBJ2-7; D might be TRBD2 (5 bases). The origin of this receptor is a man aged 25-40 years in good health and CMV-seronegative. The CDR3 region is CASSFGGLGSYEQYF. The CDR3 nucleotides read TGTGCCAGCAGTTTTGGAGGACTGGGCTCCTACGAGCAGTACTTC.